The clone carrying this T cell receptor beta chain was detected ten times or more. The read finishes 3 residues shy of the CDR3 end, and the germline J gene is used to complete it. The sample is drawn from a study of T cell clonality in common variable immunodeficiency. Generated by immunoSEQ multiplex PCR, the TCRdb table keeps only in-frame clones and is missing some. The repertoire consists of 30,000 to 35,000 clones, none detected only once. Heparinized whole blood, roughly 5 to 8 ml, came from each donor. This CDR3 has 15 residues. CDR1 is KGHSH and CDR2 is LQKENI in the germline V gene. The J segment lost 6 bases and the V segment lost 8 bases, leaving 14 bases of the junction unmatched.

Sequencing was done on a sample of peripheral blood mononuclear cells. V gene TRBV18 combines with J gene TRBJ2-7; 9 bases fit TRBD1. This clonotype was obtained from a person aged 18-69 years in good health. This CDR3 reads CASGPPGTGSAEQYF. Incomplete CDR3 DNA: TGTGCCAGCGGACCACCCGGGACAGGGTCCGCCGAG. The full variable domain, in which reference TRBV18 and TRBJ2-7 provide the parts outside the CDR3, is NAGVMQNPRHLVRRRGQEARLRCSPMKGHSHVYWYRQLPEEGLKFMVYLQKENIIDESGMPKERFSAEFPKEGPSILRIQQVVRGDSAAYFCASGPPGTGSAEQYFGPGTRLTVT.